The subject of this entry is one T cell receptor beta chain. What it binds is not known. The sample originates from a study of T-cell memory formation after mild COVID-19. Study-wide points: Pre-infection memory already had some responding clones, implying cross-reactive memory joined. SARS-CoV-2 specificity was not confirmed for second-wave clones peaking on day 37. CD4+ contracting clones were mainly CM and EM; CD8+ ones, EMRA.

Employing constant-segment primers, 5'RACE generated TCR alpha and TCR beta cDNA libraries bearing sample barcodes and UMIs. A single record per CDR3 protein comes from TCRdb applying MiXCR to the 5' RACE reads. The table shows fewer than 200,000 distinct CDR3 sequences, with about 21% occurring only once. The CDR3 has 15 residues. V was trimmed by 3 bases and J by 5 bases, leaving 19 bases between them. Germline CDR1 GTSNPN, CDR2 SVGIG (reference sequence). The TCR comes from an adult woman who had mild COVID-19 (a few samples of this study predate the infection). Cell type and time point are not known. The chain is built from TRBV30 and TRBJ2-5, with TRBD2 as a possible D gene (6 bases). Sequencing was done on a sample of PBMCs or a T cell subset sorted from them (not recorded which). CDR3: CAWSPYSYGGETQYF. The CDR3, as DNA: TGTGCCTGGAGCCCATACTCCTATGGAGGGGAGACCCAGTACTTC.